The next 21 T cell receptor beta chains were all read from a single sample in a study of T-cell reconstitution after alpha-beta-depleted transplantation in children. Construction of the TCRbeta library involved unique molecular identifiers. TCRdb processed the PCR reads anew with MiXCR; each CDR3 protein has one entry. Among 610,000 or so distinct CDR3 sequences listed, 25% to 30% were seen once. The sample was PBMCs, taken before TCRalphabeta/CD19-depleted stem cell transplant. The receptor set was obtained from a boy in the first two years of life with Wiskott-Aldrich syndrome, due to receive a stem cell transplant.

V and J are TRBV7-2 and TRBJ1-2, with D possibly being TRBD1 (6 bases). V dropped 4 bases and J dropped 7 bases, with 13 bases sitting between them. Germline assignment: CDR1 SGHTA and CDR2 FQGNSA. This CDR3 has 13 amino acids. CDR3 nucleotide sequence: TGTGCCAGCAGCTCCCAGGGGATGGGTGGCTACACCTTC. This sequence encodes CASSSQGMGGYTF.

This rearrangement joins TRBV20-1 to TRBJ2-7; TRBD2 aligns across 7 bases. The CDR3 is 13 amino acids. CDR1 is DFQATT, CDR2 SNEGSKA, per germline (reference sequence). DNA for the CDR3: TGCAGGTCAAGTCAGGGAGGGCCGGTAGAGCAGTACTTC. This codes for CRSSQGGPVEQYF.

This clonotype was found a few times. CDR3 DNA: TGTGCCAGCCAAAAAGGGGTCCTGGGCTACACCTTC. Encoded protein: CASQKGVLGYTF. The chain recombines TRBV12-3 or TRBV12-4 with TRBJ1-2; D is perhaps TRBD1 (5 bases). This CDR3 has 12 amino acids. Trimming cost V 8 bases and J 8 bases, with 15 bases left between them.

The chain couples TRBV5-8 to TRBJ1-5; D gene uncertain. The CDR3 sequence is 15 residues long. Trimming shortened V by 2 bases and J by 1 base, and 10 bases separated the two germline ends. The germline CDR1 and CDR2 sequences are SGHTS and YDEGEE. This CDR3 reads CASSFSSLSNQPQHF. The CDR3 DNA follows: TGTGCCAGCAGCTTCTCGAGCCTGAGCAATCAGCCCCAGCATTTT. The variable domain in full, completed from reference TRBV5-8 and TRBJ1-5, reads EAGVTQSPTHLIKTRGQQATLRCSPISGHTSVYWYQQALGLGLQFLLWYDEGEERNRGNFPPRFSGRQFPNYSSELNVNALELEDSALYLCASSFSSLSNQPQHFGDGTRLSIL.

Concerning this clonotype itself: One junction end does not reproduce the germline sequence, and a read error may be involved. This chain connects TRBV7-6 to TRBJ2-7, with D possibly TRBD2 on 6 matching bases. The V gene's germline CDR1 is SGHVS and CDR2 FNYEAQ. The CDR3 runs 15 residues. CDR3 loop: CASSLKTGLSYEHYF. CDR3 DNA sequence: TGTGCCAGCAGTCTGAAAACGGGACTTAGCTACGAGCACTACTTC.

The V gene is TRBV6-5, the J gene TRBJ2-1; 9 bases fit TRBD2. With V trimmed by 1 base and J by 6 bases, 4 bases remained unmatched. CDR1 is MNHEY, CDR2 SVGAGI, per germline. This CDR3 has 15 residues. The CDR3 DNA reads TGTGCCAGCAGTTACTTAGCGGGAGCAAGCAATGAGCAGTTCTTC. Its protein product is CASSYLAGASNEQFF.

This clonotype appeared a few times. This chain joins TRBV27 and TRBJ1-5, with 7 nucleotides matching TRBD1. The V and J ends lost 0 bases and 4 bases, in that order; junction bases with no gene match: 3. Germline lookup yields CDR1 MNHEY and CDR2 SMNVEV (reference sequence). This CDR3 is 15 amino acids long. This chain's CDR3 is CASSLSQGYNQPQHF. In nucleotides, the CDR3 is TGTGCCAGCAGTTTATCACAGGGGTATAATCAGCCCCAGCATTTT.

The V gene is TRBV24-1, the J gene TRBJ2-7, with D tentatively TRBD2 (6 bases). There are 15 residues in the CDR3. Germline CDR1 KGHDR, CDR2 SFDVKD. V was shortened by 6 bases and J by 1 base, with 15 bases between the two germline ends. CDR3 sequence: CATSNWGVPSYEQYF. CDR3 in DNA: TGTGCCACCAGTAATTGGGGGGTACCGTCCTACGAGCAGTACTTC.

The V call is TRBV7-1, the J call TRBJ2-1, with 9 bases that match TRBD1. TRBV7-1 counts as an open reading frame of uncertain function. Losses at the gene ends were 5 bases for V and 3 bases for J; bases not matched to a gene: 8. There are 16 residues in the CDR3. The CDR3 DNA follows: TGTGCCAGCAGCGTCGACAGGGGGGCCTTCTACAATGAGCAGTTCTTC. It encodes CASSVDRGAFYNEQFF.

This chain links TRBV24-1 with TRBJ2-1, with D possibly TRBD2 on 6 matching bases. There are 17 residues in the CDR3. Germline assignment: CDR1 KGHDR and CDR2 SFDVKD. V lost 5 bases and J 5 bases, leaving 21 bases between the germline ends. In DNA form, the CDR3 reads TGTGCCACCAGTGCAGGAGGGATCGGAGGCTTCGACAATGAGCAGTTCTTC. Translating gives CATSAGGIGGFDNEQFF.

On this clonotype itself: The DNA is left out, because the CDR3 cannot be placed on it with certainty; the CDR3 is given as TCRdb lists it. The rearrangement joins TRBV12-3 or TRBV12-4 to TRBJ2-3. The CDR3 numbers 15 amino acids, ends counted. This chain's CDR3 is CASSFGEGGTDTQYF.

The V and J genes are TRBV3-1 and TRBJ2-1, with 9 bases lining up with TRBD1. CDR1 is LGHDT, CDR2 YNNKEL, per germline (reference sequence). Trimming removed 6 bases from V and 7 bases from J; junction bases left unmatched: 13. This CDR3 region has 16 residues. CDR3 sequence reads: CASRKDRQGVVNEQFF. CDR3 nucleotides: TGTGCCAGCAGGAAAGACAGACAGGGGGTGGTTAATGAGCAGTTCTTC.

The table lists this clonotype with a few counts. This chain uses TRBV15 with TRBJ2-7, with no clear D. The ends were cut back, 0 bases at V and 6 bases at J, with 9 bases in the middle. CDR1 is LNHNV and CDR2 is YYDKDF in the germline V gene (reference sequence). The CDR3 spans 13 residues. For the CDR3, the DNA is TGTGCCACCAGCAGAGATAGGTTGGGCGAGCAGTACTTC. Residues: CATSRDRLGEQYF.

This chain uses TRBV20-1 with TRBJ1-1; TRBD1 matches at 8 bases. The CDR3 runs to 13 residues. Germline V gene data show CDR1 as DFQATT and CDR2 as SNEGSKA (reference sequence). V lost 5 bases, J lost 6 bases, and 8 bases stayed unmatched. The CDR3 loop is CSAETGEFAEAFF. The CDR3 bases are TGCAGTGCTGAGACAGGGGAGTTCGCTGAAGCTTTCTTT.

The V and J genes are TRBV20-1 and TRBJ2-5; no reliable D call. Trimming shortened V by 1 base and J by 5 bases, and 14 bases separated the two germline ends. Germline V CDR1 and CDR2: DFQATT, SNEGSKA (reference sequence). The CDR3 spans 14 residues. DNA of the CDR3: TGCAGTGCTAGAGCCTTCGGTGGTTCGGAGACCCAGTACTTC. Its translation is CSARAFGGSETQYF.

This clonotype was seen a handful of times. The chain carries TRBV9 and TRBJ2-7; D remains ambiguous. The CDR3 loop spans 12 amino acids. The V and J ends lost 4 bases and 7 bases respectively, with 12 bases between them. Germline lookup yields CDR1 SGDLS and CDR2 YYNGEE. CDR3 in amino acids: CASSPGSQEQYF. The CDR3 coding sequence is TGTGCCAGCAGCCCCGGCAGTCAGGAGCAGTACTTC.

Written as DNA, the CDR3 is TGTGCCACCCAGGCAGGGATGAACACTGAAGCTTTCTTT. It translates to CATQAGMNTEAFF. The genes are TRBV24-1 and TRBJ1-1; D is possibly TRBD1 (5 bases). The CDR3 covers 13 residues. Germline CDR1 and CDR2: KGHDR and SFDVKD. With 9 bases removed from V and 0 bases from J, the gap between germline ends came to 10 bases.

The chain carries TRBV5-1 and TRBJ1-1; unclear D gene. Trimming removed 4 bases from V and 3 bases from J, with 16 bases in between. The CDR3 contains 15 residues. Per the germline V gene, CDR1 is SGHRS and CDR2 is YFSETQ. The DNA of the CDR3 is TGCGCCAGCAGCAACCAGACGGTACGGGACACTGAAGCTTTCTTT. It yields the protein CASSNQTVRDTEAFF.

The chain carries TRBV5-1 and TRBJ2-7; D may be TRBD1 (6 bases). Germline CDR1 is SGHRS and CDR2 is YFSETQ. The V end was cut by 0 bases, the J end by 3 bases, with 13 bases between. CDR3 length: 15 residues. The CDR3 bases are TGCGCCAGCAGCTTGGAGACAGGAGGCCACTACGAGCAGTACTTC. Residues: CASSLETGGHYEQYF. Variable domain in full (rest from reference TRBV5-1 and TRBJ2-7): KAGVTQTPRYLIKTRGQQVTLSCSPISGHRSVSWYQQTPGQGLQFLFEYFSETQRNKGNFPGRFSGRQFSNSRSEMNVSTLELGDSALYLCASSLETGGHYEQYFGPGTRLTVT.

The V call is TRBV7-8, the J call TRBJ2-7; the D is unclear. The germline V and J ends were trimmed by 0 bases and 5 bases, with 8 bases remaining between them. This CDR3 has 13 amino acids. Germline V gives CDR1 SGHVS, CDR2 FQNEAQ. CDR3 sequence reads: CASSLAGPHEQYF. The CDR3 DNA reads as TGTGCCAGCAGCTTAGCAGGTCCTCACGAGCAGTACTTC.

This sequence joins TRBV27 and TRBJ2-7; 8 bases fit TRBD2. Trimming at V came to 2 bases and at J to 7 bases, leaving 10 bases not matched to a gene. Per the germline V gene, CDR1 is MNHEY and CDR2 is SMNVEV (reference sequence). The CDR3 length is 15 residues. The CDR3 bases are TGTGCCAGCAGTTTACGGGCTAGCGGGCCTCCTGAGCAGTACTTC. This codes for CASSLRASGPPEQYF.